A single sample is the source of the 23 T cell receptor beta chains below, sequenced in a study of blood T cell repertoires in COVID-19 (dated by TCRdb to the early 2020s). Library preparation was by the immunoSEQ multiplex PCR assay. This is the immuneACCESS table as TCRdb keeps it, with only in-frame sequences that have V and J called. A part of the clones is gone; compared with another copy, unresolved V genes explain less than half, and the rest is unexplained. The sample yields over 100,000 clones; 60% to 75% were counted once. Over 1.5% of the sample is in the top ten clones. Sequenced: peripheral blood. The receptor source for this set is a woman aged 70-85 years with acute or convalescent COVID-19.

The gene calls are TRBV19 and TRBJ2-1; 8 bases agree with TRBD1. The germline CDR1 and CDR2 sequences are LNHDA and SQIVND (reference sequence). The CDR3 totals 15 residues. J gave up 2 bases and V 5 bases, and 5 bases lay outside the gene matches. The CDR3 sequence: CASSVDRGPYNEQFF. The CDR3 coding sequence is TGTGCCAGTAGTGTCGACAGGGGCCCCTACAATGAGCAGTTCTTC.

The table lists this clone with a few counts. This sequence joins TRBV30 and TRBJ1-5; unclear D gene. The CDR3 consists of 13 residues. CDR1 is GTSNPN and CDR2 is SVGIG in the germline V gene (reference sequence). With 0 bases removed from V and 5 bases from J, the gap between germline ends came to 8 bases. The CDR3 DNA is TGTGCCTGGAGTGTCGGTGGTGATCAGCCCCAGCATTTT. The encoded protein is CAWSVGGDQPQHF.

This sequence joins TRBV13 and TRBJ2-1, with D possibly TRBD2 on 6 matching bases. The germline V and J ends were trimmed by 5 bases and 12 bases, with 14 bases remaining between them. The length of the CDR3 is 12 residues. Looked up from germline, CDR1 is PRHDT and CDR2 is FYEKMQ (reference sequence). The CDR3 protein is CASSPSRGWQFF. CDR3 DNA: TGTGCCAGCAGCCCCAGTCGGGGGTGGCAGTTCTTC.

This clone was recorded once. This chain uses TRBV6-4 with TRBJ2-1; 9 bases map to TRBD2. CDR1 is MRHNA and CDR2 is SNTAGT in the germline V gene. V shed 5 bases and J 2 bases; nucleotides not matched to a gene: 4. The CDR3 covers 15 residues. The CDR3 DNA reads as TGTGCCAGCAGTACTTTAGCGGGGGCCTACAATGAGCAGTTCTTC. Protein product: CASSTLAGAYNEQFF.

The chain recombines TRBV18 with TRBJ2-7; the D gene is possibly TRBD1 (6 bases). The CDR3 loop spans 16 amino acids. From germline, CDR1 is KGHSH and CDR2 LQKENI. V dropped 5 bases and J dropped 2 bases, with 19 bases sitting between them. The CDR3, as DNA: TGTGCCAGCTCAAACGAGTTGGGGGCGCCTACCTACGAGCAGTACTTC. Protein product: CASSNELGAPTYEQYF. Supplemented by reference TRBV18 and TRBJ2-7, the full variable domain reads NAGVMQNPRHLVRRRGQEARLRCSPMKGHSHVYWYRQLPEEGLKFMVYLQKENIIDESGMPKERFSAEFPKEGPSILRIQQVVRGDSAAYFCASSNELGAPTYEQYFGPGTRLTVT.

Notes on this clone: The final CDR3 position lacks the conserved phenylalanine or tryptophan, pointing to a likely read error. It is unclear where the CDR3 begins or ends on the DNA, so no DNA is shown, and the CDR3 is as TCRdb lists it. The chain links TRBV3-1 (or the pseudogene TRBV3-2) to TRBJ1-2. The CDR3 numbers 12 amino acids, ends counted. Germline V gene lookup returns CDR1 LGHDT and CDR2 YNNKEL (reference sequence). The CDR3 loop is CASSQESGELAV.

Details on this clone: This sample includes further DNA sequences coding for the same CDR3. V gene TRBV7-9 combines with J gene TRBJ1-1; 7 bases line up with TRBD1. V shed 3 bases and J 5 bases; nucleotides not matched to a gene: 6. The CDR3 is 14 residues long. Germline assignment: CDR1 SEHNR and CDR2 FQNEAQ (reference sequence). CDR3 nucleotide sequence: TGTGCCAGCAGCTTCACAGGGGTGCGAACTGAAGCTTTCTTT. As protein: CASSFTGVRTEAFF.

As DNA, the CDR3 is TGTGCCAGCAGTTCACAGGGTTATCAGCCCCAGCATTTT. Its translation: CASSSQGYQPQHF. The chain uses TRBV28 and TRBJ1-5, with D possibly matching TRBD1 (6 bases). Germline lookup yields CDR1 MDHEN and CDR2 SYDVKM. V lost 4 bases and J lost 5, with 9 bases in between. The CDR3 loop spans 13 amino acids.

This clone has only a few counts. V and J are TRBV11-3 and TRBJ1-1, with no clear D. The V gene lost 1 base and the J gene lost 4 bases, with 4 bases spanning the gap. Germline V lookup: CDR1 SGHNT, CDR2 YENEEA. This CDR3 is built from 12 residues. This chain's CDR3 is CASSLGATEAFF. CDR3 sequence (DNA): TGTGCCAGCAGCTTAGGCGCCACTGAAGCTTTCTTT.

V usage is TRBV6-5 and J usage is TRBJ1-2, with 7 bases aligning to TRBD1. The CDR3 is made up of 13 amino acids. The V gene's germline CDR1 is MNHEY and CDR2 SVGAGI. With V trimmed by 6 bases and J by 5 bases, 6 bases remained unmatched. CDR3 in amino acids: CASRPPTGYGYTF. DNA of the CDR3: TGTGCCAGCAGACCTCCGACAGGGTATGGCTACACCTTC.

This clone was picked up a small number of times. The rearrangement links TRBV5-1 to TRBJ1-2; 7 bases are shared with TRBD1. This CDR3 spans 14 amino acids. Germline V gene lookup returns CDR1 SGHRS and CDR2 YFSETQ. V trimming: 6 bases; J trimming: 2 bases; junction bases outside the gene matches: 7. The CDR3 loop is CASKSSTGNYGYTF. CDR3 DNA sequence: TGCGCCAGCAAATCTTCGACAGGGAACTATGGCTACACCTTC.

The chain recombines TRBV10-2 with TRBJ2-5; tentatively, D is TRBD2 (5 bases). V lost 7 bases, J lost 1 base, and 13 bases lay in between. The CDR3 runs 14 residues. Germline CDR1 WSHSY, CDR2 SAAADI. The CDR3 here is CASKVSGGQETQYF. The CDR3 nucleotides are TGCGCCAGCAAGGTTTCAGGAGGCCAAGAGACCCAGTACTTC.

The V call is TRBV5-4, the J call TRBJ1-5; unclear D gene. The CDR3 is 14 amino acids. Germline values: CDR1 SGHNT, CDR2 YYREEE (reference sequence). Trimming removed 0 bases at V and 2 bases at J, with 6 bases between. The CDR3 coding sequence is TGTGCCAGCAGCTTGGGAGGTGGCAATCAGCCCCAGCATTTT. Residues: CASSLGGGNQPQHF.

This chain uses TRBV28 with TRBJ1-1; weak D call: TRBD1 (5 bases). The CDR3 extends over 14 amino acids. V lost 10 bases, J lost 2 bases, and 17 bases lay in between. The germline CDR1 and CDR2 sequences are MDHEN and SYDVKM. The DNA for the CDR3 is TGTGCCACCCGGGGGGGGTCCGAAAACACTGAAGCTTTCTTT. Its protein is CATRGGSENTEAFF.

The V and J genes are TRBV9 and TRBJ1-5; TRBD1 is a possible D gene (5 bases). V lost 0 bases and J 6 bases, leaving 13 bases between the germline ends. CDR1 SGDLS and CDR2 YYNGEE come from the germline V gene. The CDR3 has 15 residues. CDR3 residues: CASSVDGGGGQPQHF. DNA for the CDR3: TGTGCCAGCAGCGTAGATGGCGGGGGAGGTCAGCCCCAGCATTTT.

The chain recombines TRBV5-1 with TRBJ2-5; no clear D. V was cut by 8 bases and J by 1 base, with 6 bases left in between. This CDR3 is 11 amino acids long. The germline gives CDR1 SGHRS, CDR2 YFSETQ. The CDR3 protein is CASKPQETQYF. The CDR3 nucleotides are TGCGCCAGTAAGCCCCAAGAGACCCAGTACTTC.

In regard to this clone: The same CDR3 also results from other DNA sequences found in this sample. The chain is built from TRBV2 and TRBJ2-1, with TRBD2 identical over 9 bases. This CDR3 comprises 15 residues. Trimming took 2 bases from V and 9 from J; bases not matched to a gene: 8. CDR1 is SNHLY, CDR2 FYNNEI, per germline. Written as DNA, the CDR3 is TGTGCCAGCAGTGAAACCGCGGGAGGGGGGGGTGAGCAGTTCTTC. It yields the protein CASSETAGGGGEQFF.

This sequence joins TRBV18 and TRBJ1-2, with TRBD1 matching 8 bases. The CDR3 contains 14 residues. From germline, CDR1 is KGHSH and CDR2 LQKENI. The junction had 2 bases not matched to a gene; V was cut back by 3 bases and J by 2 bases. This chain's CDR3 is CASSPRTGNYGYTF. The CDR3 DNA follows: TGTGCCAGCTCACCGCGGACAGGGAACTATGGCTACACCTTC.

This clone was recorded a few times. The rearrangement joins TRBV9 to TRBJ2-1, with 12 nucleotides matching TRBD1. The CDR3 is 20 residues long. Germline-derived CDR1 and CDR2 are SGDLS and YYNGEE. With 3 bases clipped from V and 0 bases from J, the junction kept 13 bases outside the gene matches. In DNA, the CDR3 is TGTGCCAGCAGCGACTCACCGGGACAGGGGGCCCAAAGCTCCTACAATGAGCAGTTCTTC. It translates to CASSDSPGQGAQSSYNEQFF.

J is TRBJ2-2 and V is TRBV4-3; a weak D match, TRBD1 (5 bases). Germline V gene data show CDR1 as LGHNA and CDR2 as YSLEER. V dropped 2 bases and J dropped 0 bases, with 10 bases sitting between them. This CDR3 is built from 16 residues. CDR3 residues: CASSQLAQANTGELFF. The CDR3 bases are TGCGCCAGCAGCCAACTTGCACAGGCGAACACCGGGGAGCTGTTTTTT.

This clone was seen only a few times. CDR3 nucleotides: TGTGCCAGCAGCCAAGATAGCGGGGGGGCAAGGAACACCGGGGAGCTGTTTTTT. Its protein product is CASSQDSGGARNTGELFF. This chain uses TRBV3-1 (or the pseudogene TRBV3-2) with TRBJ2-2, with 11 positions matching TRBD2. This CDR3 spans 18 amino acids. V shed 0 bases, J shed 1 base, and the junction held 4 bases outside the gene matches. Per germline, CDR1 LGHDT and CDR2 YNNKEL (reference sequence).

This clone occurred a few times. Other DNA sequences in the sample encode the same CDR3. J is TRBJ1-2 and V is TRBV2; D is possibly TRBD1 (5 bases). The V gene's germline CDR1 is SNHLY and CDR2 FYNNEI. The CDR3 extends over 13 amino acids. V shed 0 bases and J shed 4 bases, with 6 bases lying between them. CDR3 region: CASSEAGVYGYTF. The CDR3, as DNA: TGTGCCAGCAGTGAAGCAGGGGTCTATGGCTACACCTTC.

This clone was counted between two and nine times. The chain employs TRBV5-4 and TRBJ1-1; 9 bases are shared with TRBD1. The V gene's germline CDR1 is SGHNT and CDR2 YYREEE (reference sequence). With V trimmed by 0 bases and J by 1 base, 7 bases remained unmatched. CDR3 length equals 17 residues. CDR3 in DNA: TGTGCCAGCAGCTTGGCATATCCGGGACAGGGGAACACTGAAGCTTTCTTT. Residues: CASSLAYPGQGNTEAFF.